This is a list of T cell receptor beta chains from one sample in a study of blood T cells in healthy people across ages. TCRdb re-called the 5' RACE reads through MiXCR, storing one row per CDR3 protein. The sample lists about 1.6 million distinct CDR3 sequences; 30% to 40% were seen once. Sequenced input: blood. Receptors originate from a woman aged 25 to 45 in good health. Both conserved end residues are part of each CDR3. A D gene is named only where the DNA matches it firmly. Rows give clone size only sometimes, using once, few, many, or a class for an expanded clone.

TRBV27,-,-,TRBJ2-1,TGTGCCAGCAGTTTATCTCCAAGCGGACATGAGCAGTTCTTC,CASSLSPSGHEQFF
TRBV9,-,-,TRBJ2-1,TGTGCCAGCAGCTTTCAGGAGATCCTTGGGAATGAGCAGTTCTTC,CASSFQEILGNEQFF
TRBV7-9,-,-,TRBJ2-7,TGTGCCAGCAGCTCGGGGGCGAGCTCTCGGGAGCAGTACTTC,CASSSGASSREQYF
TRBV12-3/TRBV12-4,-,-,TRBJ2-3,TGTGCCAGCAGTTTAACTTCCTCCGGGACAGATACGCAGTATTTT,CASSLTSSGTDTQYF
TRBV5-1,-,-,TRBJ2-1,TGCGCCAGCAGCTTGGTGACCAATGAGCAGTTCTTC,CASSLVTNEQFF
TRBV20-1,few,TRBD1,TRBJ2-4,TGCAGTGCTAGAGATCCAACAAGGGGGCATCTAGCCAAAAACATTCAGTACTTC,CSARDPTRGHLAKNIQYF
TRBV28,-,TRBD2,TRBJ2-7,TGTGCCAGCAGTTCCTCAAGCGGGAGTTTGTACGAGCAGTACTTC,CASSSSSGSLYEQYF
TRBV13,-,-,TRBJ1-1,TGTGCCAGCAGCTTAGGTACGATAGAGGGATCTAACACTGAAGCTTTCTTT,CASSLGTIEGSNTEAFF
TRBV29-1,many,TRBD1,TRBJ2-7,TGCAGCGTGAGGGACAGGGTGTTGAGAGAGCAGTACTTC,CSVRDRVLREQYF
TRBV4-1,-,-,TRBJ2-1,TGCGCCAGCAGCCAATTGGTGGGGGTCAATGAGCAGTTCTTC,CASSQLVGVNEQFF
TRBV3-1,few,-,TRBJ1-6,TGTGCCAGCAGCCTTGAACATTCACCCCTCCACTTT,CASSLEHSPLHF
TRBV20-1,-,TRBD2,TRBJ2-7,TGCAGTGCCATGGGGGTGGCGGGAGACATTAAGCAGTACTTC,CSAMGVAGDIKQYF
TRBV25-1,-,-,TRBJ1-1,TGTGCCAGCAGGAGCACACGAAACACTGAAGCTTTCTTT,CASRSTRNTEAFF
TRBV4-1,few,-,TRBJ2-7,TGCGCCAGCAGCCAAGGCCGGGACTTCCTTCGGTACGAGCAGTACTTC,CASSQGRDFLRYEQYF
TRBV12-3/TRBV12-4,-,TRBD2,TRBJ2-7,TGTGCCAGCAGTCCGGGGACTAGCGGGAGTTACCACGAGCAGTACTTC,CASSPGTSGSYHEQYF
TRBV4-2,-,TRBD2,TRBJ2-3,TGTGCCAGCAGCCAAGGGGAGCTAGCGGGTCTGATAGATACGCAGTATTTT,CASSQGELAGLIDTQYF
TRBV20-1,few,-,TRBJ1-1,TGCAGTGCAAAATCAAAGGGACCGCAAAACACTGAAGCTTTCTTT,CSAKSKGPQNTEAFF
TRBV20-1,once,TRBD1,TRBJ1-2,TGCGGTGCACCTCGACAGGGGTCTGAGGACTATGGCTACACCTTC,CGAPRQGSEDYGYTF
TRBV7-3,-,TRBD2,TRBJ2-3,TGTGCCAGCAGCTTGGGTAGCGGGGGCTACACAGATACGCAGTATTTT,CASSLGSGGYTDTQYF
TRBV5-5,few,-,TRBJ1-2,TGTGCCAGCAGCTTCTCGGGGGGCGCGGGCTATGGCTACACCTTC,CASSFSGGAGYGYTF
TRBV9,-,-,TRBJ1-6,TGTGCCAGCAGCGTAGTCAGGGTTGATTCACCCCTCCACTTT,CASSVVRVDSPLHF
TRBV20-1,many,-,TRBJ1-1,TGCAGTGCTAGAGCGGGGACTGAAGCTTTCTTT,CSARAGTEAFF
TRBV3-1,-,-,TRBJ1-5,TGTGCCAGCAGCCAAGGAACGGATAGCAATCAGCCCCAGCATTTT,CASSQGTDSNQPQHF
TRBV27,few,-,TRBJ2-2,TGTGCCAGCAGTGCTAGGGTGAAAACCGGGGAGCTGTTTTTT,CASSARVKTGELFF
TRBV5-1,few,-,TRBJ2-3,TGCGCCAGCAGCTTGGACGTCCTTAGCACAGATACGCAGTATTTT,CASSLDVLSTDTQYF
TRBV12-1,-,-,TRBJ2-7,TGTGCCAGCAGCTTTACTCCACACGGCAGGGTTTGCTACGAGCAGTACTTC,CASSFTPHGRVCYEQYF
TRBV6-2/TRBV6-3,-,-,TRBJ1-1,TGTGCCAGCCTTAGGGGGTCCACTGAAGCTTTCTTT,CASLRGSTEAFF
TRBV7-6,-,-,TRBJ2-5,TGTGCCAGCAGTCTTATGTCAGTGGCGGAGACCCAGTACTTC,CASSLMSVAETQYF
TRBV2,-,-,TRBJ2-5,TGTGCCAGCAGTGAAGGGTTTCAGGGAGCCCGAGAGACCCAGTACTTC,CASSEGFQGARETQYF
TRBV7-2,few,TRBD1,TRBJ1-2,TGTGCCAGCAGCACGGCCGGGACAGGGAATGGCTACACCTTC,CASSTAGTGNGYTF
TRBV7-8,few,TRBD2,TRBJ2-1,TGTGCCAGCAGCCCAAAACTAGCGGGATTGGTACATGAGCAGTTCTTC,CASSPKLAGLVHEQFF
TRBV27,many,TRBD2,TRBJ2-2,TGTGCCAGCAGTTTTCTAGCGGGAGGGGGGGAGCTGTTTTTT,CASSFLAGGGELFF
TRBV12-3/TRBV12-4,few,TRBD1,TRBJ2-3,TGTGCCAGCAGTCTCCGGACAGGGAATACGCAGTATTTT,CASSLRTGNTQYF
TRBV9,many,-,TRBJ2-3,TGTGCCAGCAGCGTTGCTACCCATGGGACAGATACGCAGTATTTT,CASSVATHGTDTQYF
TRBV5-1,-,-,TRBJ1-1,TGCGCCAGCAGCCCAACCTTGACAGGGAACACTGAAGCTTTCTTT,CASSPTLTGNTEAFF
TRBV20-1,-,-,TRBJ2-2,TGCAGTGCTAGAGATCTCCGAAACTCGAACACCGGGGAGCTGTTTTTT,CSARDLRNSNTGELFF
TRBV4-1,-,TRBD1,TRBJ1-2,TGCGCCAGCAGCCAAGAGGGCGGACAGGGGGCAGGTGGCTACACCTTC,CASSQEGGQGAGGYTF
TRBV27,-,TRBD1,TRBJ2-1,TGTGCCAGCAGTTCGCCCGGACAGGGCTACTCCTACAATGAGCAGTTCTTC,CASSSPGQGYSYNEQFF
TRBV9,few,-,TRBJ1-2,TGTGCCAGCAGCGGAACCGACAGGTTGGGCGGCTACACCTTC,CASSGTDRLGGYTF
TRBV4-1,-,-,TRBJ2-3,TGCGCCAGCAGCCTAGCGGTGCTCGATACGCAGTATTTT,CASSLAVLDTQYF
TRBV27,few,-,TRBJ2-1,TGTGCCAGCAGTCCCCCCCCGGACACCGCTTACAATGAGCAGTTCTTC,CASSPPPDTAYNEQFF
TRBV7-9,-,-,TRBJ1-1,TGTGCCAGCACCGCCCCGCGGAACACTGAAGCTTTCTTT,CASTAPRNTEAFF
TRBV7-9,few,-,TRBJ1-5,TGTGCCAGCAGCTTAGTCCTTAGTGGGCCGTGGGATCCCAATCAGCCCCAGCATTTT,CASSLVLSGPWDPNQPQHF
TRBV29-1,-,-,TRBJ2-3,TGCAGCGTTGAAGGAGGGGAAAGGAGGAGCACAGATACGCAGTATTTT,CSVEGGERRSTDTQYF
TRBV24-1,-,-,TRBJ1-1,TGTGCCGCCAGGGCGCCAGGCTTCACTGAAGCTTTCTTT,CAARAPGFTEAFF
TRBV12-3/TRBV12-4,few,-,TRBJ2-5,TGTGCCAGCAGTTTAGCGCTAACAATAGTCCCACAAGAGACCCAGTACTTC,CASSLALTIVPQETQYF
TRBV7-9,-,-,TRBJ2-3,TGTGCCAGCAGCCTCGACGGGGCATTCGATACGCAGTATTTT,CASSLDGAFDTQYF
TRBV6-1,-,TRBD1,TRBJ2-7,TGTGCCAGCATCAGGACAGGGGGTATGTACGAGCAGTACTTC,CASIRTGGMYEQYF
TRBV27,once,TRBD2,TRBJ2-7,TGTACCAGCAGTCCCGGGACTAGCGGGCACAACGAGCAGTACTTC,CTSSPGTSGHNEQYF
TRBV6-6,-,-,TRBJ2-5,TGTGCCAGCAGCCCACCCGGGGGGACAGGTGAACAAGAGACCCAGTACTTC,CASSPPGGTGEQETQYF
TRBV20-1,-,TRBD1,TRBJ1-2,TGCAGTGCTAGGTCGGACAGGGGGCGTCATGGCTACACCTTC,CSARSDRGRHGYTF
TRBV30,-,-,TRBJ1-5,TGTGCCTGGAGTGGGCACACCAATCAGCCCCAGCATTTT,CAWSGHTNQPQHF